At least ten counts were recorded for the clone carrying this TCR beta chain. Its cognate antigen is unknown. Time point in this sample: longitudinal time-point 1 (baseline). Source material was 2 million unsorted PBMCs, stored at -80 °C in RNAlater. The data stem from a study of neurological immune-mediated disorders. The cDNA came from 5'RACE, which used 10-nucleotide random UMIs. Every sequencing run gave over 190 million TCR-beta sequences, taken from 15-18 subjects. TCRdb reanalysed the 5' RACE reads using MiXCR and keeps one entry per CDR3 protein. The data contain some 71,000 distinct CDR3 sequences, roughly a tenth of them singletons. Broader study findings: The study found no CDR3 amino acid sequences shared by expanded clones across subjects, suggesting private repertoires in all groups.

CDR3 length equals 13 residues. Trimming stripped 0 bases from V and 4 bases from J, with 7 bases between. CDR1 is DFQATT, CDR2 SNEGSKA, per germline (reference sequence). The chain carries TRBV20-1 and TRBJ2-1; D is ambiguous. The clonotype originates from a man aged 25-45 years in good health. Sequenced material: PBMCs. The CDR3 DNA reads TGCAGTGCTAGAGATATCGGGTACAATGAGCAGTTCTTC. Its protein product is CSARDIGYNEQFF.